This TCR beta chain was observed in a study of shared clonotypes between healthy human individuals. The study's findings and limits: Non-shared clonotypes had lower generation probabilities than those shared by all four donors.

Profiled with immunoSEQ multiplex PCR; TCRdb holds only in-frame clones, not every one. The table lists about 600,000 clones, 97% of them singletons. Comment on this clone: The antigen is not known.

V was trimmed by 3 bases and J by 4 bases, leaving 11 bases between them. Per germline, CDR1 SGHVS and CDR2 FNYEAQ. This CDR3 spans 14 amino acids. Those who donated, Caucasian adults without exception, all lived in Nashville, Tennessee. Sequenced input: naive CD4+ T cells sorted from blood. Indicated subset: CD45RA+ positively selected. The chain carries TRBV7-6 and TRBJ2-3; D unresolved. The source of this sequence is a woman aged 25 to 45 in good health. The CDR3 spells CASSFDLWADTQYF. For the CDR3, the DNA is TGTGCCAGCAGCTTTGACCTCTGGGCAGATACGCAGTATTTT.